Listed below are T cell receptor beta chains from one sample, sequenced in a study of CD8+ T cells in alopecia areata. Method: immunoSEQ multiplex PCR; TCRdb's copy keeps in-frame clones and lacks some. The sample lists 90,000 to 100,000 clones; 40% to 55% were seen once. The specimen was CD4+ T cells sorted from blood. The receptor set was obtained from a human donor with alopecia areata. The CDR3 runs from the conserved cysteine through the conserved F or W. The order of the fields is clone size, D gene, J gene, V gene, CDR3 protein, CDR3 DNA. A D gene is named only where the DNA matches it firmly. Only part of the rows carry a size: once, few, many, or a class if the clone is expanded.

>few|TRBD2|TRBJ2-4|TRBV29-1
CSVRAGAKNIQYF
TGCAGCGTTAGAGCGGGGGCCAAAAACATTCAGTACTTC
>few|.|TRBJ2-1|TRBV29-1
CSVEHSYNEQFF
TGCAGCGTTGAACATAGCTACAATGAGCAGTTCTTC
>.|TRBD1|TRBJ2-6|TRBV30
CAWSVRQGDSGANVLTF
TGTGCCTGGAGTGTGAGACAGGGTGACTCTGGGGCCAACGTCCTGACTTTC
>.|.|TRBJ2-7|TRBV5-1
CASARDGPYEQYF
TGCGCCAGCGCACGGGACGGTCCCTACGAGCAGTACTTC
>.|.|TRBJ2-7|TRBV30
CAWSSPRAGTYEQYF
TGTGCCTGGAGTAGTCCCCGGGCGGGAACCTACGAGCAGTACTTC
>few|.|TRBJ2-5|TRBV30
CAWSLMGLGETQYF
TGTGCCTGGAGTTTAATGGGGCTGGGGGAGACCCAGTACTTC
>.|.|TRBJ2-7|TRBV28
CASSSPQAGPRGYEQYF
TGTGCCAGCAGTTCCCCCCAAGCGGGCCCCCGGGGATACGAGCAGTACTTC
>.|.|TRBJ2-7|TRBV5-6
CASSFGVGRGSSYEQYF
TGTGCCAGCAGCTTCGGGGTGGGCCGCGGCAGCTCCTACGAGCAGTACTTC
>.|.|TRBJ2-3|TRBV7-2
CASSLARTDTQYF
TGTGCCAGCAGCTTAGCCCGCACAGATACGCAGTATTTT
>medium-sized|.|TRBJ2-6|TRBV28
CASSLRVNAGANVLTF
TGTGCCAGCAGTTTACGGGTAAACGCTGGGGCCAACGTCCTGACTTTC
>.|.|TRBJ2-2|TRBV30
CAWSQTGELFF
TGTGCCTGGAGTCAGACCGGGGAGCTGTTTTTT
>once|.|TRBJ2-4|TRBV4-2
CASSQGIAKNIQYF
TGTGCCAGCAGCCAAGGGATAGCCAAAAACATTCAGTACTTC
>few|.|TRBJ2-1|TRBV29-1
CSVEVPGRGNNEQFF
TGCAGCGTTGAAGTTCCGGGGAGAGGTAACAATGAGCAGTTCTTC
>.|TRBD1|TRBJ2-7|TRBV13
CASARQGKGYEQYF
TGTGCCAGCGCCCGACAGGGAAAGGGCTACGAGCAGTACTTC
>few|TRBD1|TRBJ2-5|TRBV7-2
CASSSDRGRETQYF
TGTGCCAGCAGCTCTGACAGGGGTCGTGAGACCCAGTACTTC
>.|.|TRBJ1-5|TRBV29-1
CSVSNQDHQPQHF
TGCAGCGTTTCGAACCAGGACCATCAGCCCCAGCATTTT
>.|TRBD2|TRBJ2-5|TRBV20-1
CSAGRGETQYF
TGCAGTGCGGGGAGGGGAGAGACCCAGTACTTC
>.|.|TRBJ1-2|TRBV29-1
CSVSLTERYGYTF
TGCAGCGTTTCTCTGACAGAGCGGTATGGCTACACCTTC
>few|.|TRBJ2-7|TRBV5-1
CASSRDTNSYEQYF
TGCGCCAGCAGCCGGGACACTAACTCCTACGAGCAGTACTTC
>few|.|TRBJ2-7|TRBV5-1
CASSEGGLPHEQYF
TGCGCCAGCAGCGAGGGAGGCTTACCGCACGAGCAGTACTTC